This T cell receptor (beta chain) is from a study of shared clonotypes between healthy human individuals. Germline V gene data show CDR1 as LNHDA and CDR2 as SQIVND (reference sequence). Trimming pared 9 bases from V and 4 bases from J, leaving 18 bases between. The CDR3 runs 14 residues. Assay used: immunoSEQ multiplex PCR; TCRdb lists only in-frame clones, some missing. The sample includes around 1 million clones, over 60% of them seen just once. This clone was seen more than once but under ten times. This TCR was recovered from a man aged 18 to 29 in good health. Material for sequencing was memory CD4+ T cells sorted from blood. Specified subset: CD45RA-negative fraction. The V and J genes are TRBV19 and TRBJ1-2, with D unclear. This CDR3 reads CASTPHPLIYGYTF. CDR3 nucleotide sequence: TGTGCCAGCACTCCTCACCCCCTGATCTATGGCTACACCTTC.